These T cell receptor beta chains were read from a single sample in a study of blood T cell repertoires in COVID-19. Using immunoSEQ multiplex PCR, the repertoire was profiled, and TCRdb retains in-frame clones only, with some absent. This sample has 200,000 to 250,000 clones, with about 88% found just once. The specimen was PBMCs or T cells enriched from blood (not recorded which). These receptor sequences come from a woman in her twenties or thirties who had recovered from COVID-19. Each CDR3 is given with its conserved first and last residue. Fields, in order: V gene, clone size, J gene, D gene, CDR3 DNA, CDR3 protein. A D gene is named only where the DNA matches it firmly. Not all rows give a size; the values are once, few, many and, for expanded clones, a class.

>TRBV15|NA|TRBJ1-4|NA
TGTGCCACCAGCAGAGCCTCAACTAATGAAAAACTGTTTTTT
CATSRASTNEKLFF
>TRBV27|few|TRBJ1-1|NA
TGTGCCAGCAGTTACGGAGGAACTGAAGCTTTCTTT
CASSYGGTEAFF
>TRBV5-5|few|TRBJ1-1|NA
TGTGCCAGCAGCTTTGGCTTTTTGAACACTGAAGCTTTCTTT
CASSFGFLNTEAFF
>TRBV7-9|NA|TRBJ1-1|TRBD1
TGTGCCAGCAGCCCCCCCCGCACAGGGGCCGCTGAAGCTTTCTTT
CASSPPRTGAAEAFF
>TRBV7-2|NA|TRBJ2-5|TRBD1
TGTGCCAGCAGCTTTTCCAGGGGGCAAGAGACCCAGTACTTC
CASSFSRGQETQYF
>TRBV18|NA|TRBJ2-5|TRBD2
TGTGCCAGCTCACCCCGGACTAGCGGGGGTGAGACCCAGTACTTC
CASSPRTSGGETQYF
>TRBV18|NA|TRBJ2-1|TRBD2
TGTGCCAGCTCCCCCGGGACTAGCGAGACCCGGTGGAATGAGCAGTTCTTC
CASSPGTSETRWNEQFF
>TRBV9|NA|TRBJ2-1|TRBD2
TGTGCCAGCGCCAGACTAGCGGGGGGCAATGAGCAGTTCTTC
CASARLAGGNEQFF
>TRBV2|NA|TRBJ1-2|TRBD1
TGTGCCAGCAGCCCGGACAGGACTCATAACTATGGCTACACCTTC
CASSPDRTHNYGYTF
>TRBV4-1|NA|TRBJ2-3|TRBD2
TGCGCCAGCAGGTCCGCGGGGGGAGATACGCAGTATTTT
CASRSAGGDTQYF
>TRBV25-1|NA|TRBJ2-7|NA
TGTGCCAGCAGTGAAAGTTTGAAGGGGGTATACGAGCAGTACTTC
CASSESLKGVYEQYF
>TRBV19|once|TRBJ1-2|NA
TGTGCCAGTAGTATCCAGGGAGGTGGCTACACCTTC
CASSIQGGGYTF
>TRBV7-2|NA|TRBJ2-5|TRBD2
TGTGCCAGCAGCTTAGGGGCTAGCGGGGCCCAAGAGACCCAGTACTTC
CASSLGASGAQETQYF
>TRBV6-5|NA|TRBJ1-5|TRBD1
TGTGCCAGCAACAGGGGGAAAAATCAGCCCCAGCATTTT
CASNRGKNQPQHF
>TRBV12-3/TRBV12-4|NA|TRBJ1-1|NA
TGTGCCAGCAGGAACCGGGACTCCACTGAAGCTTTCTTT
CASRNRDSTEAFF